This T cell receptor beta chain was observed in a study of breast tumors, draining lymph nodes, adjacent tissues. General study results and limits: Tumor repertoires ranked between lymph nodes and nontumor tissue in diversity, with V and J gene preferences.

CDR3 length: 14 amino acids. With 4 bases removed from V and 4 bases from J, the gap between germline ends came to 14 bases. CDR1 is SGHDT and CDR2 is YYEEEE in the germline V gene. As for this clonotype: Antigen unknown.

MiXCR, applied by TCRdb to the multiplex PCR reads, yields one record per CDR3 protein. The sample consists of 20,000 to 25,000 distinct CDR3 sequences, 41% of them appearing once. The chain couples TRBV5-6 to TRBJ2-5; D might be TRBD2 (6 bases). The source is a female donor with breast cancer. Some clones in this sample may be carry-over from other donors' samples. Material for sequencing was breast tumor tissue. CDR3 sequence: CASSLGTGGETQYF. The CDR3 nucleotides are TGTGCCAGCAGCCTCGGGACTGGAGGAGAGACCCAGTACTTC. Variable domain in full (rest from reference TRBV5-6 and TRBJ2-5): DAGVTQSPTHLIKTRGQQVTLRCSPKSGHDTVSWYQQALGQGPQFIFQYYEEEERQRGNFPDRFSGHQFPNYSSELNVNALLLGDSALYLCASSLGTGGETQYFGPGTRLLVL.